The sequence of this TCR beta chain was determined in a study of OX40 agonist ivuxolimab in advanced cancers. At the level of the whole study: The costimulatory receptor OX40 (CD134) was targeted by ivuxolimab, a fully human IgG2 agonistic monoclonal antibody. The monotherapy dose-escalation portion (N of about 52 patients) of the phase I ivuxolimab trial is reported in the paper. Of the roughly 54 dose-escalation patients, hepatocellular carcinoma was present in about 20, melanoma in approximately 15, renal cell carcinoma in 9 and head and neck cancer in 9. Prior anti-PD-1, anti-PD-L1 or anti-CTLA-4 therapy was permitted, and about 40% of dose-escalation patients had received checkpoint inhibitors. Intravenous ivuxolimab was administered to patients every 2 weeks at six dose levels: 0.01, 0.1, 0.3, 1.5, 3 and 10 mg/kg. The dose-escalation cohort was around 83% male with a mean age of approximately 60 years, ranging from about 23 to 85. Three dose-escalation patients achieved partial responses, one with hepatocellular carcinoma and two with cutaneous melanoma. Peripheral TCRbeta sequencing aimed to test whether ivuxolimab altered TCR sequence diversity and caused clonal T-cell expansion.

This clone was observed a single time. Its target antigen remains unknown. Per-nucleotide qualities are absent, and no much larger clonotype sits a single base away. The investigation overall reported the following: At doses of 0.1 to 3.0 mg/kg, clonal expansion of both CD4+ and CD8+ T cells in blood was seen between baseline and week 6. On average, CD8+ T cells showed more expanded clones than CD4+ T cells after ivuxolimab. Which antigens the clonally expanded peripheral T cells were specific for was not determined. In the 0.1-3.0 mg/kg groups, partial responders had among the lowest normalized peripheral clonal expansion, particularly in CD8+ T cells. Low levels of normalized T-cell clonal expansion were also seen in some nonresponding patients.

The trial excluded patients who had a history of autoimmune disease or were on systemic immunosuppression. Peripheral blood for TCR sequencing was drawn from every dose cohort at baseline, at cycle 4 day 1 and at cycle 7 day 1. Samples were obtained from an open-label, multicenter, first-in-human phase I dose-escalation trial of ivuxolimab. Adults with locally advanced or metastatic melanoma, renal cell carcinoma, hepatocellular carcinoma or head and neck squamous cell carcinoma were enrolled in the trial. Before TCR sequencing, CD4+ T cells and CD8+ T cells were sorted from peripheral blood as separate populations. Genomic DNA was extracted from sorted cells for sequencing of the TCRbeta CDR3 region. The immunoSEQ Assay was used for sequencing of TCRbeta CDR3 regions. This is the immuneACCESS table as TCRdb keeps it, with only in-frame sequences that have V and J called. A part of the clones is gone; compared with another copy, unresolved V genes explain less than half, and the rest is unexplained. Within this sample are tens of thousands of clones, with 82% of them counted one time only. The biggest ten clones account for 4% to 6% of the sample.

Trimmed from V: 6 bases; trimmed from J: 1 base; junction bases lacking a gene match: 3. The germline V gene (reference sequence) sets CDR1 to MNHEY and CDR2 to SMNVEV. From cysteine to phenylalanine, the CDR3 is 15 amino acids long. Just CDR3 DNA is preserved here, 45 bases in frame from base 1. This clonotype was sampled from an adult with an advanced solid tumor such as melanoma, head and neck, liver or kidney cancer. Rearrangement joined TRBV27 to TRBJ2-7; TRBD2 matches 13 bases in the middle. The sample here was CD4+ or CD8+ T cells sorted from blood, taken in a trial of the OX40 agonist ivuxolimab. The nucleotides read TGTGCCAGCAGACCGGGACTAGCGGGGTCCTACGAGCAGTACTTC. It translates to CASRPGLAGSYEQYF.